The 29 T cell receptor beta chains in this list originate from one sample, sequenced in a study of vaccination effects on CD4 cells after COVID-19. Viral peptide pool expansion of antigen-specific CD4+ T cells preceded sequencing in the ViraFEST assay. CD4+ T cell isolation took place after 10 days of culture. No vaccinee had earlier SARS-CoV-2 infection, and nucleocapsid antibodies were negative. Antigen specificity for these receptors is unknown. TCRdb's table, derived via immunoSEQ multiplex PCR, lists solely in-frame clones and lacks some. Here the sample spans about 52,000 clones, more than 70% being singletons. Sequencing was performed on CD4+ T cells from PBMCs cultured with HCoV-OC43 spike peptides, taken before COVID-19 vaccination. This sample's subset: HCoV-OC43 spike overlapping peptide pool stimulation. Receptors were obtained from a human donor who received a COVID-19 vaccine.

V gene TRBV2 combines with J gene TRBJ1-4; a weak D match, TRBD1 (5 bases). The germline CDR1 and CDR2 sequences are SNHLY and FYNNEI. Between the trimmed V and J ends, which lost 6 bases and 0 bases, there was a span of 8 bases. This CDR3 region has 14 residues. DNA for the CDR3: TGTGCCAGCAGGAGGGACGCAACTAATGAAAAACTGTTTTTT. As protein: CASRRDATNEKLFF. Full variable domain (rest looked up from reference TRBV2 and TRBJ1-4): EPEVTQTPSHQVTQMGQEVILRCVPISNHLYFYWYRQILGQKVEFLVSFYNNEISEKSEIFDDQFSVERPDGSNFTLKIRSTKLEDSAMYFCASRRDATNEKLFFGSGTQLSVL.

The DNA of the CDR3 is TGTGCCTGGAGTCAGGGGTTCCTCCGGGCCGGCAATTCACCCCTCCACTTT. This encodes CAWSQGFLRAGNSPLHF. The chain recombines TRBV30 with TRBJ1-6; weak D call: TRBD1 (6 bases). Looked up from germline, CDR1 is GTSNPN and CDR2 is SVGIG (reference sequence). Trimming took off 2 bases at V and 7 bases at J, with 21 bases between the two ends. The length of the CDR3 is 17 residues.

This clone came up a few times. J is TRBJ1-2 and V is TRBV7-9; D call uncertain. The V end lost 2 bases, the J end lost 4 bases, and 8 bases lay between the germline ends. CDR1 and CDR2 (germline): SEHNR, FQNEAQ (reference sequence). The CDR3 has 13 amino acids. The CDR3, as DNA: TGTGCCAGCAGCTTATGGGAATCCTATGGCTACACCTTC. Protein: CASSLWESYGYTF. Based on the CDR3 plus reference TRBV7-9 and TRBJ1-2, the full variable domain is DTGVSQNPRHKITKRGQNVTFRCDPISEHNRLYWYRQTLGQGPEFLTYFQNEAQLEKSRLLSDRFSAERPKGSFSTLEIQRTEQGDSAMYLCASSLWESYGYTFGSGTRLTVV.

V gene TRBV15 combines with J gene TRBJ2-5; D possibly uses TRBD1 or TRBD2 (6 bases each). CDR1 and CDR2 (germline): LNHNV, YYDKDF (reference sequence). V was shortened by 4 bases and J by 2 bases, with 20 bases between the two germline ends. This CDR3 region has 17 residues. The CDR3 DNA reads TGTGCCACCAGCATGAGGGGGGCTTCGGTTAAGCAAGAGACCCAGTACTTC. Encoded protein: CATSMRGASVKQETQYF.

The table lists this clone with a few counts. The chain carries TRBV3-1 (or the pseudogene TRBV3-2) and TRBJ2-7; D is uncertain. V lost 1 base and J 0 bases, leaving 13 bases between the germline ends. The germline gives CDR1 LGHDT, CDR2 YNNKEL (reference sequence). This CDR3 spans 16 amino acids. CDR3 amino acids: CASSQVRATPSYEQYV. CDR3 coding DNA: TGTGCCAGCAGCCAAGTAAGAGCCACCCCCTCCTACGAGCAGTACGTC.

This clone was seen only a few times. A read error may account for a junction end that differs from germline. This chain uses TRBV7-3 with TRBJ2-2; D remains ambiguous. Germline V gives CDR1 SGHTA, CDR2 FQGTGA. The CDR3 sequence is 14 residues long. This CDR3 reads CASAYEPNTEELFF. The CDR3 DNA is TGTGCCAGCGCTTACGAGCCGAACACCGAGGAGCTGTTTTTT.

The chain links TRBV9 to TRBJ2-3, with D unclear. Germline V lookup: CDR1 SGDLS, CDR2 YYNGEE. The CDR3 covers 14 residues. V was clipped by 0 bases and J by 5 bases, with 10 bases between them. CDR3 amino acids: CASSVDGMEDTQYF. CDR3 in DNA: TGTGCCAGCAGCGTAGACGGAATGGAAGATACGCAGTATTTT.

The chain has TRBV9 and TRBJ1-4; the D gene is possibly TRBD1 (5 bases). From germline, CDR1 is SGDLS and CDR2 YYNGEE. Trimming left V 4 bases short and J 4 bases short, with 14 bases between. This CDR3 contains 15 residues. The DNA for the CDR3 is TGTGCCAGCAGCAAAGCCACAGGACTTAATGAAAAACTGTTTTTT. This codes for CASSKATGLNEKLFF. The full variable domain, rest sourced from reference TRBV9 and TRBJ1-4, is DSGVTQTPKHLITATGQRVTLRCSPRSGDLSVYWYQQSLDQGLQFLIQYYNGEERAKGNILERFSAQQFPDLHSELNLSSLELGDSALYFCASSKATGLNEKLFFGSGTQLSVL.

The V call is TRBV30, the J call TRBJ2-3; D is unresolved. This CDR3 is built from 12 residues. The germline CDR1 and CDR2 sequences are GTSNPN and SVGIG (reference sequence). The V gene lost 5 bases and the J gene lost 0 bases, with 6 bases spanning the gap. This CDR3 is CAWDMSTDTQYF. Written as DNA, the CDR3 is TGTGCCTGGGACATGAGCACAGATACGCAGTATTTT.

V is TRBV6-5 and J is TRBJ1-2; no clear D gene. The CDR3 has 13 residues. Germline CDR1 MNHEY, CDR2 SVGAGI. With 5 bases removed from V and 5 bases from J, the gap between germline ends came to 12 bases. The CDR3 spells CASSPGRHYGYTF. CDR3 nucleotide sequence: TGTGCCAGCAGTCCCGGGAGACATTATGGCTACACCTTC.

The chain combines TRBV4-1 with TRBJ1-1; D is unresolved. Germline V CDR1 and CDR2: MGHRA, YSYEKL. The CDR3 length is 16 residues. The V end lost 1 base, the J end lost 0 bases, and 12 bases lay between the germline ends. The CDR3 is CASSQGPGEVNTEAFF. The DNA for the CDR3 is TGCGCCAGCAGCCAAGGTCCGGGTGAGGTGAACACTGAAGCTTTCTTT.

The rearrangement uses TRBV2 and TRBJ2-5; the D call may be TRBD1 or TRBD2 (5 bases each). The germline V and J ends were trimmed by 6 bases and 1 base, with 9 bases remaining between them. CDR1 is SNHLY and CDR2 is FYNNEI in the germline V gene. The CDR3 loop spans 13 amino acids. In DNA form, the CDR3 reads TGTGCCAGCAGCGGGGACGGCCAAGAGACCCAGTACTTC. This gives the protein CASSGDGQETQYF. Using reference TRBV2 and TRBJ2-5 for the parts outside the CDR3, the full variable domain is EPEVTQTPSHQVTQMGQEVILRCVPISNHLYFYWYRQILGQKVEFLVSFYNNEISEKSEIFDDQFSVERPDGSNFTLKIRSTKLEDSAMYFCASSGDGQETQYFGPGTRLLVL.

This chain links TRBV7-2 with TRBJ1-4; 9 bases are shared with TRBD1. V shed 1 base and J 6 bases; nucleotides not matched to a gene: 6. Germline CDR1 SGHTA, CDR2 FQGNSA. This CDR3 comprises 16 residues. The chain's CDR3 is CASSLVGRTGDEKLFF. The DNA of the CDR3 is TGTGCCAGCAGCTTAGTAGGCCGGACAGGGGATGAAAAACTGTTTTTT.

This clone was observed once. V gene TRBV15 combines with J gene TRBJ1-5; TRBD1 matches 7 bases. The V and J ends lost 0 bases and 5 bases, in that order; junction bases with no gene match: 4. The CDR3 contains 15 residues. Germline CDR1 reads LNHNV; CDR2 reads YYDKDF (reference sequence). The CDR3 DNA reads as TGTGCCACCAGCAGAGATGGGGACAGATATCAGCCCCAGCATTTT. Its protein product is CATSRDGDRYQPQHF.

The CDR3 DNA reads as TGTGCCAGCAGACTAACCGGGACAGGTGATAAAGAGACCCAGTACTTC. Amino acids: CASRLTGTGDKETQYF. V gene TRBV14 combines with J gene TRBJ2-5, with TRBD1 matching 8 bases. Germline values: CDR1 SGHDN, CDR2 FVKESK. CDR3 length: 16 residues. Germline trimming cut 6 bases from V and 3 bases from J; bases unmatched to any gene: 12.

This chain links TRBV19 with TRBJ1-4; no reliable D call. V lost 5 bases and J 0 bases, leaving 13 bases between the germline ends. Germline values: CDR1 LNHDA, CDR2 SQIVND (reference sequence). This CDR3 is built from 16 residues. The CDR3 region has the DNA TGTGCCAGTAGTCTGCGAGGAAGTTCAACTAATGAAAAACTGTTTTTT. This codes for CASSLRGSSTNEKLFF.

The CDR3 DNA follows: TGTGCCAGCAGGCCGGGACAGGCGAACTACGAGCAGTACGTC. Translation: CASRPGQANYEQYV. The rearrangement joins TRBV2 to TRBJ2-7; 8 bases align to TRBD1. The germline V gene encodes CDR1 SNHLY and CDR2 FYNNEI. J was trimmed by 3 bases and V by 6 bases; bases with no gene match: 7. The CDR3 is made up of 14 amino acids.

This sequence joins TRBV2 and TRBJ1-4; 8 bases agree with TRBD1. CDR1 is SNHLY, CDR2 FYNNEI, per germline. The CDR3 sequence is 14 residues long. V lost 6 bases, J lost 7 bases, and 7 bases stayed unmatched. CDR3 DNA sequence: TGTGCCAGCAGCGCCCAGGACAGGGCTGAAAAACTGTTTTTT. Protein: CASSAQDRAEKLFF. The variable domain in full, completed from reference TRBV2 and TRBJ1-4, reads EPEVTQTPSHQVTQMGQEVILRCVPISNHLYFYWYRQILGQKVEFLVSFYNNEISEKSEIFDDQFSVERPDGSNFTLKIRSTKLEDSAMYFCASSAQDRAEKLFFGSGTQLSVL.

This clone has just one count. The gene calls are TRBV11-2 and TRBJ2-2; no definite D call. There are 13 residues in the CDR3. Trimming removed 5 bases at V and 4 bases at J, with 8 bases between. Germline V lookup: CDR1 SGHAT, CDR2 FQNNGV. CDR3 nucleotides: TGTGCCAGCAGCGCCCAGATCACCGGGGAGCTGTTTTTT. This translates into CASSAQITGELFF.

CDR3 amino acids: CATSDPGLAGDTDTQYF. In nucleotides, the CDR3 is TGTGCCACCAGTGACCCCGGACTAGCGGGGGATACGGATACGCAGTATTTT. V gene TRBV24-1 combines with J gene TRBJ2-3, with 13 bases that match TRBD2. The CDR3 consists of 17 residues. Germline loops: CDR1 KGHDR, CDR2 SFDVKD. Germline trimming cut 4 bases from V and 6 bases from J; bases unmatched to any gene: 9.

The gene calls are TRBV18 and TRBJ2-2; TRBD2 is a possible D gene (6 bases). CDR1 is KGHSH, CDR2 LQKENI, per germline. With 6 bases removed from V and 0 bases from J, the gap between germline ends came to 14 bases. This CDR3 spans 16 amino acids. CDR3 bases: TGTGCCAGCTCCCACGGGGGTAGCCCGAACACCGGGGAGCTGTTTTTT. This codes for CASSHGGSPNTGELFF.

This clone has only a few counts. V and J are TRBV7-9 and TRBJ2-2, with TRBD1 as a possible D gene (6 bases). Trimming took off 2 bases at V and 11 bases at J, with 12 bases between the two ends. CDR3 length equals 13 residues. CDR1 is SEHNR and CDR2 is FQNEAQ in the germline V gene (reference sequence). The CDR3 DNA follows: TGTGCCAGCAGCTTAACGACAGGCACAGAGCTGTTTTTT. Its protein product is CASSLTTGTELFF.

This chain joins TRBV29-1 and TRBJ1-1; no clear D gene. CDR1 and CDR2 (germline): SQVTM, ANQGSEA. The V and J ends lost 6 bases and 5 bases respectively, with 16 bases between them. The CDR3 spans 13 residues. The CDR3: CSVPWEGRTEAFF. CDR3 DNA sequence: TGCAGCGTCCCTTGGGAGGGTCGGACTGAAGCTTTCTTT.

This chain links TRBV27 with TRBJ1-2; D call uncertain. Germline lookup yields CDR1 MNHEY and CDR2 SMNVEV (reference sequence). CDR3 length: 13 residues. The V end was cut by 2 bases, the J end by 8 bases, with 12 bases between. This CDR3 is CASSLRPGSGYTF. CDR3 in DNA: TGTGCCAGCAGTTTACGACCCGGAAGCGGCTACACCTTC.

The chain carries TRBV30 and TRBJ1-6; 9 bases map to TRBD1. Trimming cost V 3 bases and J 7 bases; bases outside gene matches: 7. Germline V gives CDR1 GTSNPN, CDR2 SVGIG (reference sequence). The CDR3 is 15 amino acids. For the CDR3, the DNA is TGTGCCTGGAGGGGATCGGACAGGGGCAATTCACCCCTCCACTTT. Residues: CAWRGSDRGNSPLHF.

The V call is TRBV11-3, the J call TRBJ2-5; TRBD1 aligns across 9 bases. Trimming cost V 5 bases and J 4 bases; bases outside gene matches: 5. CDR1 and CDR2 (germline): SGHNT, YENEEA. The length of the CDR3 is 14 residues. The CDR3 DNA follows: TGTGCCAGCAGCACTCACAGGGGGCGAGAGACCCAGTACTTC. Residues: CASSTHRGRETQYF.

The chain combines TRBV18 with TRBJ2-3; D might be TRBD2 (6 bases). V was cut by 2 bases and J by 2 bases, with 11 bases left in between. The germline V gene encodes CDR1 KGHSH and CDR2 LQKENI. The CDR3 spans 15 residues. For the CDR3, the DNA is TGTGCCAGCTCACCAAAACTAGCCTTCACAGATACGCAGTATTTT. Translation: CASSPKLAFTDTQYF.

This chain links TRBV29-1 with TRBJ2-3; no clear D. Germline CDR1 SQVTM, CDR2 ANQGSEA. V lost 1 base and J lost 5, with 4 bases in between. This CDR3 is 11 amino acids long. The CDR3 loop is CSVEGVDTQYF. CDR3 sequence (DNA): TGCAGCGTTGAAGGGGTAGATACGCAGTATTTT.

The chain joins TRBV3-1 (or the pseudogene TRBV3-2) to TRBJ1-3; unclear D gene. The germline gives CDR1 LGHDT, CDR2 YNNKEL (reference sequence). Trimming left V 0 bases short and J 2 bases short, with 11 bases between. The CDR3 has 16 amino acids. The CDR3 region is CASSQDPAATGNTIYF. The CDR3 DNA reads TGTGCCAGCAGCCAAGATCCGGCAGCGACTGGAAACACCATATATTTT.